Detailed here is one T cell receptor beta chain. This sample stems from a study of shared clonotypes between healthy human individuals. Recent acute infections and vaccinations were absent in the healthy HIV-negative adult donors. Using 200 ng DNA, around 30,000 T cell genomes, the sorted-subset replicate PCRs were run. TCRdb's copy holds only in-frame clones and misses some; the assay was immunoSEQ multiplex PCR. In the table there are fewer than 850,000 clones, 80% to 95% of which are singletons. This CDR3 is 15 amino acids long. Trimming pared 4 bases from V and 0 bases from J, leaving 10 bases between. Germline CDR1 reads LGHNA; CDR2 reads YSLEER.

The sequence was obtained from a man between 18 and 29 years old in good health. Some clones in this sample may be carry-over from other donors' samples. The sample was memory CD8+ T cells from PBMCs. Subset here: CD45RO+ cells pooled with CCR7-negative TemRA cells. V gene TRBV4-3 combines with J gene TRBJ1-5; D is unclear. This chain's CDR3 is CASSPGLYSNQPQHF. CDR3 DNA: TGCGCCAGCAGCCCCGGACTTTATAGCAATCAGCCCCAGCATTTT.